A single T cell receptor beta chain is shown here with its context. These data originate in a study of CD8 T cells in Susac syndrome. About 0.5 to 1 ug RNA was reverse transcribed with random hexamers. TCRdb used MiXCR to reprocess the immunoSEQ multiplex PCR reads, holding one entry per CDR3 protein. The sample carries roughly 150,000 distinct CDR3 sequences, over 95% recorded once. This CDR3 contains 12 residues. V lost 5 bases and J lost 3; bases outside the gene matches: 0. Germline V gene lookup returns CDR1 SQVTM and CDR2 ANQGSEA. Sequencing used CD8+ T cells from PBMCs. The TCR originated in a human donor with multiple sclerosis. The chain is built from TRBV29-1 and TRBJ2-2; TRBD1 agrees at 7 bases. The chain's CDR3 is CSVTGDTGELFF. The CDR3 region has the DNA TGCAGCGTTACAGGGGACACCGGGGAGCTGTTTTTT.